These 21 T cell receptor beta chains share one sample of origin, sequenced in a study of beta chain features in type 1 diabetes. Findings and caveats of the study: When Type 1 diabetes patients were examined, their TCRB CDR3s proved moderately but significantly shorter in all four CD4+ subsets.

What was sequenced were expressed TCRB transcripts, since all of the isolated RNA had been reverse transcribed. Data came from immunoSEQ multiplex PCR; TCRdb stores just in-frame clones and leaves some out. The sample contains about 300,000 clones, roughly 12% of which appear only once. The antigens of these receptors remain unknown. The material sequenced was naive CD4+ T cells from blood. The origin of the receptors is a woman aged 18-29 years with type 1 diabetes.

The chain has TRBV4-2 and TRBJ2-1; 7 bases align to TRBD2. V shed 0 bases and J 0 bases; nucleotides not matched to a gene: 5. This CDR3 has 17 residues. Germline V lookup: CDR1 LGHNA, CDR2 YNFKEQ. In nucleotides, the CDR3 is TGTGCCAGCAGCCAAGAGAGCGGGACCGCCTCCTACAATGAGCAGTTCTTC. This codes for CASSQESGTASYNEQFF.

This clone was seen only a few times. The rearrangement joins TRBV29-1 to TRBJ2-1; the D gene is possibly TRBD2 (6 bases). Germline CDR1 and CDR2: SQVTM and ANQGSEA. The CDR3 runs 13 residues. Trimming left V 6 bases short and J 0 bases short, with 9 bases between. This CDR3 is CSVGTFSYNEQFF. Here the CDR3 DNA reads TGCAGCGTAGGGACTTTCTCCTACAATGAGCAGTTCTTC.

V and J are TRBV30 and TRBJ1-2, with D tentatively TRBD1 (5 bases). V dropped 0 bases and J dropped 2 bases, with 13 bases sitting between them. Germline CDR1 reads GTSNPN; CDR2 reads SVGIG (reference sequence). The CDR3 totals 15 residues. The CDR3 loop reads CAWSVSWGLNYGYTF. The CDR3 nucleotides read TGTGCCTGGAGTGTATCGTGGGGCTTAAACTATGGCTACACCTTC.

The chain combines TRBV7-2 with TRBJ2-3, with D possibly matching TRBD2 (5 bases). CDR1 and CDR2 from the germline V gene are SGHTA and FQGNSA. Trimming left V 1 base short and J 1 base short, with 6 bases between. The CDR3 spans 14 residues. The CDR3 region is CASSLEAGTDTQYF. Written as DNA, the CDR3 is TGTGCCAGCAGCTTAGAAGCGGGCACAGATACGCAGTATTTT. The full variable domain, rest sourced from reference TRBV7-2 and TRBJ2-3, is GAGVSQSPSNKVTEKGKDVELRCDPISGHTALYWYRQSLGQGLEFLIYFQGNSAPDKSGLPSDRFSAERTGGSVSTLTIQRTQQEDSAVYLCASSLEAGTDTQYFGPGTRLTVL.

The chain recombines TRBV4-1 with TRBJ2-7; D may be TRBD1 (6 bases). V lost 0 bases to trimming and J lost 1 base, with 13 bases between them. Germline loops: CDR1 MGHRA, CDR2 YSYEKL. The CDR3 sequence is 16 residues long. The CDR3: CASSQEKGVKSYEQYF. CDR3 bases: TGCGCCAGCAGCCAAGAGAAGGGGGTAAAATCCTACGAGCAGTACTTC.

The V and J genes are TRBV30 and TRBJ2-5; 7 bases agree with TRBD2. Matching the DNA end better, TRBJ2-7 makes the J call doubtful. Germline-derived CDR1 and CDR2 are GTSNPN and SVGIG (reference sequence). The CDR3 spans 14 residues. CDR3 sequence: CAWSGSGTSYEQYF. Written as DNA, the CDR3 is TGTGCCTGGAGTGGGAGCGGGACCTCCTACGAGCAGTACTTC.

The genes are TRBV27 and TRBJ2-7; D remains ambiguous. CDR3 length: 13 residues. Looked up from germline, CDR1 is MNHEY and CDR2 is SMNVEV (reference sequence). V was trimmed by 4 bases and J by 6 bases, leaving 13 bases between them. CDR3 coding DNA: TGTGCCAGCAGTTCCGCGGAAAGGTCCGAGCAGTACTTC. This translates into CASSSAERSEQYF.

This rearrangement joins TRBV9 to TRBJ2-5, with 7 positions matching TRBD2. Germline trimming cut 2 bases from V and 5 bases from J; bases unmatched to any gene: 6. The CDR3 runs 14 residues. CDR1 is SGDLS, CDR2 YYNGEE, per germline. CDR3 loop: CASSVGLVGETQYF. DNA for the CDR3: TGTGCCAGCAGCGTCGGACTAGTAGGCGAGACCCAGTACTTC.

CDR3 DNA: TGTGCCGGCTGGAGGTGGCGGAGGTGTAATCAGCCCCAGCATTTT. Its protein is CAGWRWRRCNQPQHF. V usage is TRBV27 and J usage is TRBJ1-5; unclear D gene. The V and J ends lost 11 bases and 4 bases respectively, with 21 bases between them. CDR1 and CDR2 from the germline V gene are MNHEY and SMNVEV (reference sequence). There are 15 residues in the CDR3.

This clone was observed a handful of times. V gene TRBV28 combines with J gene TRBJ2-7; a weak D match, TRBD2 (5 bases). The CDR3 sequence is 13 residues long. V was cut by 3 bases and J by 2 bases, with 8 bases left in between. Germline CDR1 is MDHEN and CDR2 is SYDVKM. CDR3 region: CASSFLLAYEQYF. In DNA form, the CDR3 reads TGTGCCAGCAGTTTCTTACTAGCCTACGAGCAGTACTTC.

The sample holds a few counts of this clone. The chain combines TRBV30 with TRBJ1-1, with D perhaps TRBD1 (5 bases). The germline gives CDR1 GTSNPN, CDR2 SVGIG (reference sequence). This CDR3 has 12 amino acids. V lost 1 base, J lost 10 bases, and 13 bases lay in between. The CDR3 is CAWSAPRAAAFF. The DNA of the CDR3 is TGTGCCTGGAGTGCCCCCAGGGCGGCAGCTTTCTTT.

The chain has TRBV5-4 and TRBJ2-3; the match to TRBD2 covers 12 bases. The CDR3 has 15 residues. V lost 4 bases to trimming and J lost 6 bases; unmatched junction nucleotides: 6. Germline loops: CDR1 SGHNT, CDR2 YYREEE (reference sequence). This CDR3 is CASSPRTSGTDTQYF. The CDR3 DNA reads TGTGCCAGCAGCCCTCGGACTAGCGGGACTGATACGCAGTATTTT.

A few counts support this clone. The chain joins TRBV28 to TRBJ2-7, with 9 bases identical to TRBD1. Germline V gene lookup returns CDR1 MDHEN and CDR2 SYDVKM. V trimming: 5 bases; J trimming: 5 bases; junction bases outside the gene matches: 4. This CDR3 contains 13 residues. The CDR3 loop reads CASSGGQGHEQYF. CDR3 nucleotide sequence: TGTGCCAGCAGTGGGGGACAGGGACACGAGCAGTACTTC.

The V gene is TRBV5-1, the J gene TRBJ2-7; D possibly corresponds to TRBD2 (6 bases). The CDR3 loop spans 16 amino acids. V shed 0 bases and J shed 2 bases, with 15 bases lying between them. Germline CDR1 is SGHRS and CDR2 is YFSETQ. The DNA for the CDR3 is TGCGCCAGCAGCTTGGCGTCGCTGAGCGGGCCCTACGAGCAGTACTTC. Its protein product is CASSLASLSGPYEQYF.

This clone was detected only a few times. The CDR3 sequence: CASSEGGELHGYTF. The DNA for the CDR3 is TGTGCCAGCAGTGAAGGGGGAGAACTTCATGGCTACACCTTC. The V call is TRBV6-1, the J call TRBJ1-2, with unresolved D. Between the trimmed V and J ends, which lost 1 base and 6 bases, there was a span of 12 bases. CDR1 and CDR2 (germline): MNHNS, SASEGT. The CDR3 consists of 14 residues.

The V gene is TRBV18, the J gene TRBJ2-1; D uncertain. Looked up from germline, CDR1 is KGHSH and CDR2 is LQKENI. This CDR3 is 13 amino acids long. The ends were cut back, 6 bases at V and 6 bases at J, with 12 bases in the middle. CDR3 loop: CASSEMRSNEQFF. DNA of the CDR3: TGTGCCAGCTCTGAGATGAGATCCAATGAGCAGTTCTTC.

V gene TRBV30 combines with J gene TRBJ1-1; D ambiguous. V shed 2 bases and J shed 1 base, with 8 bases lying between them. Germline V gene lookup returns CDR1 GTSNPN and CDR2 SVGIG (reference sequence). The CDR3 runs 13 residues. The CDR3 DNA is TGTGCCTGGAGTCGAGTTTCGAACACTGAAGCTTTCTTT. This encodes CAWSRVSNTEAFF.

This clone was detected a few times. The chain recombines TRBV9 with TRBJ2-1, with TRBD1 identical over 7 bases. The CDR3 runs 20 residues. Per germline, CDR1 SGDLS and CDR2 YYNGEE. With V trimmed by 3 bases and J by 12 bases, 30 bases remained unmatched. The CDR3 nucleotides are TGTGCCAGCAGCGAGAAGGACAACCCGAGAGACAGGGTATACGCTACAGGGCAGTTCTTC. Amino acids: CASSEKDNPRDRVYATGQFF.

Only a few counts were recorded for this clone. The CDR3 DNA sequence: TGTGCCAGCAGCCACCCCGTCGGGAGGGCCTACAATGAGCAGTTCTTC. This codes for CASSHPVGRAYNEQFF. The genes are TRBV14 and TRBJ2-1; 8 bases match TRBD2. This CDR3 contains 16 residues. Germline loops: CDR1 SGHDN, CDR2 FVKESK. V shed 3 bases, J shed 2 bases, and the junction held 6 bases outside the gene matches.

This clone was seen a handful of times. The chain is built from TRBV28 and TRBJ2-7; D perhaps matches TRBD1 (6 bases). The V gene's germline CDR1 is MDHEN and CDR2 SYDVKM. The V and J ends lost 5 bases and 0 bases respectively, with 14 bases between them. The CDR3 covers 15 residues. The CDR3 DNA sequence: TGTGCCAGCAGTCCCCCGACAGGACACTCCTACGAGCAGTACTTC. It codes for CASSPPTGHSYEQYF.

Remarks on this clone: The same CDR3 is also encoded by other DNA sequences in this sample. V usage is TRBV30 and J usage is TRBJ1-5; D is unresolved. Trimming shortened V by 0 bases and J by 0 bases, and 6 bases separated the two germline ends. Germline values: CDR1 GTSNPN, CDR2 SVGIG (reference sequence). This CDR3 spans 14 amino acids. The CDR3 sequence: CAWSVLSSNQPQHF. CDR3 DNA sequence: TGTGCCTGGAGTGTACTTTCTAGCAATCAGCCCCAGCATTTT.